This T cell receptor beta chain was obtained from a study of CD8+CD57+ T cells in acquired aplastic anemia. In the study overall: On average, sorted CD4+ and CD8+ cells gave 3 to 4 ug of DNA. For CD4+ cells, healthy donors had an average of approximately 9.8 million reads.

The CDR3 is 16 residues long. Trimming pared 2 bases from V and 0 bases from J, leaving 11 bases between. Per the germline V gene, CDR1 is MGHDK and CDR2 is SYGVNS. Remarks on this clonotype: The antigen is not known.

The template used for profiling TCR beta VDJ and CDR3 was genomic DNA. In TCRdb, the reads were re-called with MiXCR into one record per CDR3 protein. The table has about 170,000 distinct CDR3 sequences, roughly 45% seen once. General study results and limits: Both patients and controls carried the same twenty-nine CD8+ CDR3 sequences. Controls and patients did not differ significantly in CD8+ Simpson's diversity.

The J gene is TRBJ1-3, the V gene TRBV25-1, with a tentative D call TRBD1 (6 bases). This clonotype originated in a human donor in good health. The sequenced sample was sorted CD4+, CD8+, or CD8+CD57+ T cells (not recorded which) from PBMCs. The CDR3 loop is CASSEGDIYSGNTIYF. CDR3 DNA sequence: TGTGCCAGCAGTGAAGGGGACATCTACTCTGGAAACACCATATATTTT.